One T cell receptor beta chain is described in this entry. The antigen is undetermined. This sample includes further DNA sequences coding for the same CDR3. The data were obtained in a study of Ad26.COV2.S vaccination and SARS-CoV-2 variants. In the study overall: It was the COV1001 Ad26.COV2.S trial arm that included the donor.

Study results and caveats: The authors reported substantial breadth in spike-specific CD8+ and CD4+ T cell responses after vaccination. Individuals receiving vaccine had higher spike-specific TCR breadth than placebo recipients did. Participants given vaccine showed non-spike TCR breadth similar to that of placebo recipients.

TCRdb's table, derived via immunoSEQ multiplex PCR, lists solely in-frame clones and lacks some. Of about 350,000 clones detected, more than 75% appear once; the ten largest clones hold roughly 3.5%. Treatment of the sample: around 19 received Ad26.COV2.S at low or high dose, single or two shots; 5 received placebo; per-sample allocation not given. It was on day 63 after the first vaccine or placebo injection that samples were taken. V was clipped by 3 bases and J by 1 base; unmatched bases: 0. The CDR3 covers 14 residues. The germline gives CDR1 LNHDA, CDR2 SQIVND (reference sequence). The TCR sequence derives from a person between 18 and 60 years old who received the Ad26.COV2.S COVID-19 vaccine or a placebo. This specimen was peripheral blood, taken in a trial of Ad26.COV2.S vaccine versus placebo. V gene TRBV19 combines with J gene TRBJ1-1; 9 bases agree with TRBD1. The CDR3 coding sequence is TGTGCCAGTAGTATGACAGGGGGGAACACTGAAGCTTTCTTT. This gives the protein CASSMTGGNTEAFF.